These T cell receptor beta chains were read from a single sample in a study of blood T cells in healthy people across ages. TCRdb re-analysed the 5' RACE reads in MiXCR, keeping a single row per CDR3 protein. Among about 1.4 million distinct CDR3 sequences listed, roughly 60% were seen once. Sequencing was carried out using blood. The receptor set was obtained from a man aged 18 to 29 in good health. CDR3s include the opening cysteine and the closing phenylalanine or tryptophan. D genes are given only for firm matches. Expanded clones get a size class; other rows say once, few or many, or leave the size out.

clone size: NA
D gene: TRBD2
J gene: TRBJ2-1
V gene: TRBV5-6
CDR3 protein: CASSLGGAVQFF
CDR3 DNA: TGTGCCAGCAGCCTCGGGGGGGCTGTGCAGTTCTTC

clone size: NA
D gene: NA
J gene: TRBJ1-6
V gene: TRBV11-2
CDR3 protein: CASSLEGRTRRSPPHF
CDR3 DNA: TGTGCCAGCAGCTTAGAGGGTCGGACAAGGCGTTCACCCCCCCACTTT

clone size: few
D gene: NA
J gene: TRBJ2-4
V gene: TRBV6-1
CDR3 protein: CASSTPVQGRKNIQYF
CDR3 DNA: TGTGCCAGCAGTACCCCTGTACAGGGCCGCAAAAACATTCAGTACTTC

clone size: once
D gene: NA
J gene: TRBJ1-1
V gene: TRBV7-9
CDR3 protein: CASSLGAGAEAFF
CDR3 DNA: TGTGCCAGCAGCTTAGGGGCAGGGGCTGAAGCTTTCTTT

clone size: NA
D gene: TRBD1
J gene: TRBJ2-5
V gene: TRBV6-1
CDR3 protein: CASSDRHRGLGVETQYF
CDR3 DNA: TGTGCCAGCAGTGACCGGCACAGGGGGCTCGGAGTAGAGACCCAGTACTTC

clone size: NA
D gene: NA
J gene: TRBJ1-5
V gene: TRBV20-1
CDR3 protein: CSARDAGVSNQPQHF
CDR3 DNA: TGCAGTGCTAGAGATGCAGGCGTGAGCAATCAGCCCCAGCATTTT

clone size: NA
D gene: NA
J gene: TRBJ1-1
V gene: TRBV30
CDR3 protein: CAWSYGPRTEAFF
CDR3 DNA: TGTGCCTGGAGTTACGGCCCGAGGACTGAAGCTTTCTTT

clone size: NA
D gene: NA
J gene: TRBJ2-3
V gene: TRBV12-5
CDR3 protein: CASGWGGPRDTQYF
CDR3 DNA: TGTGCTAGTGGTTGGGGTGGCCCCCGGGATACGCAGTATTTT

clone size: NA
D gene: NA
J gene: TRBJ2-3
V gene: TRBV7-2
CDR3 protein: CASSSPERGNTDTQYF
CDR3 DNA: TGTGCCAGCAGCTCCCCGGAGAGAGGGAACACAGATACGCAGTATTTT

clone size: NA
D gene: NA
J gene: TRBJ2-5
V gene: TRBV5-6
CDR3 protein: CASSSYLDKDETQYF
CDR3 DNA: TGTGCCAGCAGCTCCTACCTGGACAAAGACGAGACCCAGTACTTC

clone size: NA
D gene: TRBD1
J gene: TRBJ2-1
V gene: TRBV20-1
CDR3 protein: CSASFPGQGAREQFF
CDR3 DNA: TGCAGCGCCAGCTTCCCGGGACAGGGGGCGCGGGAGCAGTTCTTC

clone size: NA
D gene: NA
J gene: TRBJ2-5
V gene: TRBV7-8
CDR3 protein: CASSGRTERRETQYF
CDR3 DNA: TGTGCCAGCAGCGGAAGGACGGAGCGGCGAGAGACCCAGTACTTC

clone size: NA
D gene: NA
J gene: TRBJ2-3
V gene: TRBV4-1
CDR3 protein: CASSQPTGGESTDTQYF
CDR3 DNA: TGCGCCAGCAGCCAACCCACAGGTGGGGAGAGCACAGATACGCAGTATTTT

clone size: NA
D gene: NA
J gene: TRBJ2-5
V gene: TRBV6-5
CDR3 protein: CASSYSDLGEGRQETQYF
CDR3 DNA: TGTGCCAGCAGTTACTCGGACTTGGGGGAAGGTCGCCAAGAGACCCAGTACTTC

clone size: NA
D gene: NA
J gene: TRBJ2-3
V gene: TRBV6-6
CDR3 protein: CASSPTKQDTQYF
CDR3 DNA: TGTGCCAGCAGCCCAACTAAACAGGATACGCAGTATTTT

clone size: few
D gene: TRBD2
J gene: TRBJ2-1
V gene: TRBV6-5
CDR3 protein: CASSYSSGSNNEQFF
CDR3 DNA: TGTGCCAGCAGCTATTCTAGCGGGAGTAACAATGAGCAGTTCTTC

clone size: NA
D gene: NA
J gene: TRBJ2-3
V gene: TRBV6-2/TRBV6-3
CDR3 protein: CASSYGSGYTDTQYF
CDR3 DNA: TGTGCCAGCAGTTACGGTAGCGGTTACACAGATACGCAGTATTTT

clone size: NA
D gene: NA
J gene: TRBJ2-3
V gene: TRBV4-1
CDR3 protein: CASSQLSGTDTQYF
CDR3 DNA: TGCGCCAGCAGCCAACTCAGTGGCACAGATACGCAGTATTTT

clone size: once
D gene: TRBD2
J gene: TRBJ2-7
V gene: TRBV20-1
CDR3 protein: CSARPRSAGINYEQYF
CDR3 DNA: TGCAGTGCTAGACCCAGATCAGCGGGGATTAACTACGAGCAGTACTTC

clone size: NA
D gene: TRBD1
J gene: TRBJ2-1
V gene: TRBV6-2/TRBV6-3
CDR3 protein: CASSYSRTGQSYNEQFF
CDR3 DNA: TGTGCCAGCAGTTACTCGAGGACAGGTCAATCCTACAATGAGCAGTTCTTC

clone size: NA
D gene: NA
J gene: TRBJ2-7
V gene: TRBV11-2
CDR3 protein: CASSETASGYEQYF
CDR3 DNA: TGTGCCAGCAGCGAGACCGCGTCGGGGTACGAGCAGTACTTC

clone size: few
D gene: NA
J gene: TRBJ2-1
V gene: TRBV2
CDR3 protein: CASMPGTGDNEQFF
CDR3 DNA: TGTGCCAGCATGCCCGGGACGGGGGACAATGAGCAGTTCTTC

clone size: NA
D gene: NA
J gene: TRBJ1-4
V gene: TRBV7-9
CDR3 protein: CASGGDNEKLFF
CDR3 DNA: TGTGCCAGCGGAGGGGATAATGAAAAACTGTTTTTT

clone size: few
D gene: TRBD1
J gene: TRBJ1-2
V gene: TRBV5-1
CDR3 protein: CASTKGQEPYGYTF
CDR3 DNA: TGCGCCAGCACCAAGGGACAGGAACCCTATGGCTACACCTTC

clone size: NA
D gene: TRBD2
J gene: TRBJ2-7
V gene: TRBV12-3/TRBV12-4
CDR3 protein: CASSTEAGVKYGQYF
CDR3 DNA: TGTGCCAGCAGTACTGAAGCGGGAGTCAAGTACGGGCAGTACTTC

clone size: few
D gene: NA
J gene: TRBJ1-2
V gene: TRBV25-1
CDR3 protein: CASSKGPPPEGYTF
CDR3 DNA: TGTGCCAGCAGTAAGGGGCCCCCTCCGGAGGGCTACACCTTC

clone size: NA
D gene: TRBD2
J gene: TRBJ2-1
V gene: TRBV24-1
CDR3 protein: CATSDATSGRFNEQFF
CDR3 DNA: TGTGCCACCAGTGATGCTACTAGCGGGAGGTTCAATGAGCAGTTCTTC

clone size: once
D gene: NA
J gene: TRBJ1-2
V gene: TRBV11-2
CDR3 protein: CASSLLVRSNYGYTF
CDR3 DNA: TGTGCCAGCAGCTTGCTGGTCAGAAGTAACTATGGCTACACCTTC

clone size: NA
D gene: NA
J gene: TRBJ2-7
V gene: TRBV4-2
CDR3 protein: CASSQGGTRKTYEQYF
CDR3 DNA: TGTGCCAGCAGCCAAGGGGGGACAAGAAAGACCTACGAGCAGTACTTC

clone size: NA
D gene: NA
J gene: TRBJ2-7
V gene: TRBV2
CDR3 protein: CASSDESSQYF
CDR3 DNA: TGTGCCAGCAGTGATGAGTCCAGCCAGTACTTC

clone size: NA
D gene: NA
J gene: TRBJ2-7
V gene: TRBV27
CDR3 protein: CASSLTGAPGPFYEQYF
CDR3 DNA: TGTGCCAGCAGCCTCACTGGGGCTCCAGGACCGTTCTACGAGCAGTACTTC

clone size: NA
D gene: TRBD2
J gene: TRBJ2-7
V gene: TRBV7-9
CDR3 protein: CASSLARTSLEQYF
CDR3 DNA: TGTGCCAGCAGCTTAGCACGGACTAGTCTCGAGCAGTACTTC

clone size: NA
D gene: NA
J gene: TRBJ2-3
V gene: TRBV18
CDR3 protein: CASSQRSTDTQYF
CDR3 DNA: TGTGCCAGCTCACAACGAAGCACAGATACGCAGTATTTT

clone size: once
D gene: NA
J gene: TRBJ1-4
V gene: TRBV28
CDR3 protein: CASSFLRPPRAHLNEKLFF
CDR3 DNA: TGTGCCAGCAGTTTCCTGAGACCACCCCGGGCCCATCTTAATGAAAAACTGTTTTTT

clone size: NA
D gene: NA
J gene: TRBJ1-3
V gene: TRBV20-1
CDR3 protein: CSARGGLLPNSGNTIYF
CDR3 DNA: TGCAGTGCTAGGGGGGGCTTACTTCCCAACTCTGGAAACACCATATATTTT

clone size: NA
D gene: NA
J gene: TRBJ2-7
V gene: TRBV7-9
CDR3 protein: CASSSSGTAYYEQYF
CDR3 DNA: TGTGCCAGCAGCTCAAGCGGGACAGCCTACTACGAGCAGTACTTC

clone size: few
D gene: NA
J gene: TRBJ2-1
V gene: TRBV6-6
CDR3 protein: CASITSPGPSYNEQFF
CDR3 DNA: TGTGCCAGCATCACCAGCCCGGGACCCTCCTACAATGAGCAGTTCTTC

clone size: NA
D gene: NA
J gene: TRBJ1-2
V gene: TRBV6-2/TRBV6-3
CDR3 protein: CASSRGHLAYGYTF
CDR3 DNA: TGTGCCAGCAGCCGGGGACATCTGGCATATGGCTACACCTTC

clone size: NA
D gene: NA
J gene: TRBJ1-1
V gene: TRBV6-1
CDR3 protein: CASSEHGRSMNTEAFF
CDR3 DNA: TGTGCCAGCAGTGAACACGGCAGATCGATGAACACTGAAGCTTTCTTT

clone size: NA
D gene: TRBD2
J gene: TRBJ2-5
V gene: TRBV20-1
CDR3 protein: CTIPSGVQETQYF
CDR3 DNA: TGCACCATCCCTAGCGGGGTACAAGAGACCCAGTACTTC

clone size: NA
D gene: TRBD2
J gene: TRBJ2-5
V gene: TRBV20-1
CDR3 protein: CSASRSQRGGLSETQYF
CDR3 DNA: TGCAGTGCTAGTAGATCCCAGCGGGGGGGCCTGTCGGAGACCCAGTACTTC

clone size: NA
D gene: NA
J gene: TRBJ2-7
V gene: TRBV4-1
CDR3 protein: CASSQVGQYGEQYF
CDR3 DNA: TGCGCCAGCAGCCAAGTCGGACAGTACGGCGAGCAGTACTTC

clone size: NA
D gene: NA
J gene: TRBJ1-1
V gene: TRBV5-1
CDR3 protein: CASSLWGDTHFTEAFF
CDR3 DNA: TGCGCCAGCAGCTTGTGGGGGGACACCCACTTCACTGAAGCTTTCTTT

clone size: NA
D gene: TRBD1
J gene: TRBJ1-1
V gene: TRBV6-1
CDR3 protein: CASSEFQGQGFHTEAFF
CDR3 DNA: TGTGCCAGCAGTGAATTTCAGGGACAGGGGTTTCACACTGAAGCTTTCTTT

clone size: NA
D gene: NA
J gene: TRBJ2-1
V gene: TRBV12-3/TRBV12-4
CDR3 protein: CASSRQGRGYNEQFF
CDR3 DNA: TGTGCCAGCAGTCGCCAAGGACGGGGATACAATGAGCAGTTCTTC

clone size: NA
D gene: NA
J gene: TRBJ1-6
V gene: TRBV6-5
CDR3 protein: CASSYGRSASEDSPLHF
CDR3 DNA: TGTGCCAGCAGTTACGGCAGGTCCGCCTCTGAGGATTCACCCCTCCACTTT

clone size: NA
D gene: NA
J gene: TRBJ1-1
V gene: TRBV6-2/TRBV6-3
CDR3 protein: CASVRGGNTEAFF
CDR3 DNA: TGTGCCAGCGTCCGTGGGGGGAACACTGAAGCTTTCTTT

clone size: NA
D gene: NA
J gene: TRBJ1-2
V gene: TRBV11-1
CDR3 protein: CASSQTRSGHTF
CDR3 DNA: TGTGCCAGCAGCCAAACGCGGAGTGGCCACACCTTC

clone size: NA
D gene: NA
J gene: TRBJ1-2
V gene: TRBV4-1
CDR3 protein: CASSQEGGRNYGYTF
CDR3 DNA: TGCGCCAGCAGCCAAGAGGGGGGTCGGAACTATGGCTACACCTTC